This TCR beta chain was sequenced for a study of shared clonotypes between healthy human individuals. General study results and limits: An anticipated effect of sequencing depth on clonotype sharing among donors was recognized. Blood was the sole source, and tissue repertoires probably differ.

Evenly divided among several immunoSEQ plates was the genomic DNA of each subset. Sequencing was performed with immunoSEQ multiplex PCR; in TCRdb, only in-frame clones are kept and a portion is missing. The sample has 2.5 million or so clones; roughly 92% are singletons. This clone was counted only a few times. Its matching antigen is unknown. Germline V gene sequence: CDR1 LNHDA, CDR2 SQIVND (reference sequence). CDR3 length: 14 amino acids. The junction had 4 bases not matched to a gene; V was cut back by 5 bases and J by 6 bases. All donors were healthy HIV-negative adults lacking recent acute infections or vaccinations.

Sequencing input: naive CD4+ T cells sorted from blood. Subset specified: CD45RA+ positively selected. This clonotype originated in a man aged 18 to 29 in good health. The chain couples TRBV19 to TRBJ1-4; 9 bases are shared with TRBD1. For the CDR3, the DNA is TGTGCCAGTAGTCCCCGACAGGGGGATGAAAAACTGTTTTTT. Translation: CASSPRQGDEKLFF.